This T cell receptor (beta chain) was documented in a study of blood T cells in healthy people across ages. Sample-barcoded 5' priming and a J-beta primer mix drove a second PCR of about 7 to 11 cycles. TCRdb redid the calling of the 5' RACE reads with MiXCR, one entry per CDR3 protein. The sample contains roughly 1.7 million distinct CDR3 sequences, roughly 30% of which appear only once. CDR1 and CDR2 from the germline V gene are MGHRA and YSYEKL. The CDR3 length is 17 residues. V lost 1 base to trimming and J lost 1 base, with 16 bases between them. This TCR was sampled from a woman in her thirties in good health. The chain links TRBV4-1 to TRBJ2-5; D uncertain. The specimen was blood. CDR3 in DNA: TGCGCCAGCAGCCAAGCGGGCCAGTTGATGGCCCAAGAGACCCAGTACTTC. It encodes CASSQAGQLMAQETQYF.